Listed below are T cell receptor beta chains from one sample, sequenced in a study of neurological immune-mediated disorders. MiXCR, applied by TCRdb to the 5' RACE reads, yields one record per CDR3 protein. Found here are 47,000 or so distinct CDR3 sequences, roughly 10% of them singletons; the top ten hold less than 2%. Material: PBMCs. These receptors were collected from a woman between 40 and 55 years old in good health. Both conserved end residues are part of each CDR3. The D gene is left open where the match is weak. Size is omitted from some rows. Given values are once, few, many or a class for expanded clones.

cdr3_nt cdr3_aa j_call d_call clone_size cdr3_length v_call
TGCAGTGCCGTACAAACGGGGGACATGAACACTGAAGCTTTCTTT CSAVQTGDMNTEAFF TRBJ1-1 - many 15 TRBV20-1
TGCAGTGCCCTGGGACTAGCGGTTTGGGAGCAGTTCTTC CSALGLAVWEQFF TRBJ2-1 TRBD2 many 13 TRBV20-1
TGTGCCAGCAGCCTAGGAACAGCGGGAGAGGTCCAAGAGACCCAGTACTTC CASSLGTAGEVQETQYF TRBJ2-5 TRBD2 many 17 TRBV12-3/TRBV12-4
TGTGCCATCAGTGAGCCCACAGGGGGATTTGGTGAGCAGTACTTC CAISEPTGGFGEQYF TRBJ2-7 TRBD1 many 15 TRBV10-3
TGTGCCAGCAGCCAAGAACGGGACTTCCAAGCCTACGAGCAGTACTTC CASSQERDFQAYEQYF TRBJ2-7 - many 16 TRBV7-2
TGTGCCAGCAGAGGACAGCCGGACACTGAAGCTTTCTTT CASRGQPDTEAFF TRBJ1-1 - many 13 TRBV7-2
TGTGCCAGCAGCTTAGATCCGGCAGGGCGGAATGAGCAGTTCTTC CASSLDPAGRNEQFF TRBJ2-1 - - 15 TRBV11-3
TGTGCCAGCAGTCTGACTAGCGTGATCGAGTTCTTC CASSLTSVIEFF TRBJ2-1 TRBD2 many 12 TRBV12-3/TRBV12-4
TGTGCCAGCAGCCAGGGACAGGGGGCGTACACTGAAGCTTTCTTT CASSQGQGAYTEAFF TRBJ1-1 TRBD1 few 15 TRBV4-2
TGTGCCAGCACCAACCGGGGGACTGGGGCCAACGTCCTGACTTTC CASTNRGTGANVLTF TRBJ2-6 - many 15 TRBV5-5
TGTGCCAGCTCTTACGCCTACGGGGGGCCAACTGAAGCTTTCTTT CASSYAYGGPTEAFF TRBJ1-1 - few 15 TRBV7-9